The 30 T cell receptor beta chains reported below all come from one sample, sequenced in a study of post-analysis software for immune sequencing data. Study outcomes and limitations: Roughly 5 TRBV segments were significantly more frequent in patients than in controls. TRBV5-6, TRBV5-1 and TRBV20-1 were among these segments.

The TCR beta cDNA libraries contained unique molecular identifiers. TCRdb used MiXCR to reprocess the PCR reads, holding one entry per CDR3 protein. In the table there are hundreds of thousands of distinct CDR3 sequences, 25% to 30% of which are singletons. Their target antigens are unknown. The sequencing sample was made of blood. These receptors were taken from a girl aged 5 to 17 with multiple sclerosis.

This clonotype occurred a few times. The chain carries TRBV24-1 and TRBJ2-1; 8 bases line up with TRBD2. Germline V gives CDR1 KGHDR, CDR2 SFDVKD. Trimming cost V 3 bases and J 7 bases; bases outside gene matches: 7. CDR3 length: 15 amino acids. This chain's CDR3 is CATSDPLRGGNEQFF. As DNA, the CDR3 is TGTGCCACCAGTGATCCCCTCCGGGGGGGAAATGAGCAGTTCTTC.

This clonotype came up a few times. The chain has TRBV5-6 and TRBJ2-1; TRBD2 agrees at 10 bases. V shed 1 base and J 8 bases; nucleotides not matched to a gene: 6. The CDR3 has 15 residues. The V gene's germline CDR1 is SGHDT and CDR2 YYEEEE. This chain's CDR3 is CASSLYSGRLDEQFF. DNA for the CDR3: TGTGCCAGCAGCTTGTATAGCGGGAGGCTGGATGAGCAGTTCTTC.

CDR3 amino acids: CASSLDPGRRANYGYTF. As DNA, the CDR3 is TGTGCCAGCAGCTTAGATCCCGGCCGGCGGGCTAACTATGGCTACACCTTC. The chain joins TRBV11-2 to TRBJ1-2; D not certain. The CDR3 totals 17 residues. V was pared by 0 bases and J by 0 bases, with 14 bases between. Germline CDR1 and CDR2: SGHAT and FQNNGV.

The chain couples TRBV6-5 to TRBJ2-3, with TRBD1 as a possible D gene (5 bases). The CDR3 contains 13 residues. The V gene lost 10 bases and the J gene lost 3 bases, with 14 bases spanning the gap. Looked up from germline, CDR1 is MNHEY and CDR2 is SVGAGI. CDR3 in DNA: TGTGCCACCCTCAGGGTCAGTACAGATACGCAGTATTTT. Encoded protein: CATLRVSTDTQYF.

The rearrangement joins TRBV27 to TRBJ2-1; the match to TRBD2 covers 9 bases. There are 13 residues in the CDR3. Germline V lookup: CDR1 MNHEY, CDR2 SMNVEV (reference sequence). V lost 5 bases, J lost 9 bases, and 5 bases stayed unmatched. CDR3 sequence (DNA): TGTGCCAGCAGTGAAGGACTAGCGATTGAGCAGTTCTTC. This gives the protein CASSEGLAIEQFF.

The chain couples TRBV4-1 to TRBJ2-2; a weak D match, TRBD1 (6 bases). The CDR3 is 14 residues long. Germline assignment: CDR1 MGHRA and CDR2 YSYEKL. V gave up 1 base and J gave up 5 bases, with 8 bases separating them. CDR3 nucleotides: TGCGCCAGCAGCCAAGTCAGGGGAACCGGGGAGCTGTTTTTT. It encodes CASSQVRGTGELFF.

There are many counts of this clonotype. The J gene is TRBJ2-1, the V gene TRBV14, with unresolved D. The ends were cut back, 1 base at V and 8 bases at J, with 6 bases in the middle. The germline CDR1 and CDR2 sequences are SGHDN and FVKESK. The CDR3 is 12 residues long. The CDR3: CASSQVRYEQFF. CDR3 DNA: TGTGCCAGCAGCCAAGTAAGGTATGAGCAGTTCTTC.

The sample holds one count of this clonotype. J is TRBJ2-1 and V is TRBV20-1; maybe TRBD1 (6 bases). The length of the CDR3 is 13 residues. The V and J ends lost 2 bases and 5 bases respectively, with 10 bases between them. Per germline, CDR1 DFQATT and CDR2 SNEGSKA (reference sequence). The CDR3 loop reads CSARFTGNNEQFF. CDR3 DNA sequence: TGCAGTGCTAGATTCACAGGGAACAATGAGCAGTTCTTC.

In this sample, this clonotype turned up many times. The V and J genes are TRBV4-3 and TRBJ2-1; D is undetermined. Germline V gives CDR1 LGHNA, CDR2 YSLEER. V was cut by 0 bases and J by 2 bases, with 14 bases left in between. CDR3 length: 17 amino acids. The DNA of the CDR3 is TGCGCCAGCAGCCAAGACTTGGCTGGCATACCCTACAATGAGCAGTTCTTC. Translating it yields CASSQDLAGIPYNEQFF.

V is TRBV18 and J is TRBJ2-5; tentatively, D is TRBD2 (6 bases). The V gene's germline CDR1 is KGHSH and CDR2 LQKENI. V gave up 4 bases and J gave up 4 bases, with 13 bases separating them. This CDR3 region has 14 residues. The CDR3 DNA reads TGTGCCAGCTCACTCCGCGCGGGGTTAGAGACCCAGTACTTC. This gives the protein CASSLRAGLETQYF.

This chain links TRBV9 with TRBJ2-5; tentative D call: TRBD2 (5 bases). V lost 4 bases, J lost 5 bases, and 18 bases lay in between. There are 15 residues in the CDR3. From germline, CDR1 is SGDLS and CDR2 YYNGEE. The CDR3 protein is CASSPRPVSGETQYF. The CDR3 bases are TGTGCCAGCAGCCCTCGACCGGTCTCGGGGGAGACCCAGTACTTC. The full variable domain, in which reference TRBV9 and TRBJ2-5 provide the parts outside the CDR3, is DSGVTQTPKHLITATGQRVTLRCSPRSGDLSVYWYQQSLDQGLQFLIQYYNGEERAKGNILERFSAQQFPDLHSELNLSSLELGDSALYFCASSPRPVSGETQYFGPGTRLLVL.

The genes are TRBV7-2 and TRBJ2-3; D assignment may be TRBD1 or TRBD2 (7 bases each). The germline V gene encodes CDR1 SGHTA and CDR2 FQGNSA. This CDR3 has 17 amino acids. Trimming pared 4 bases from V and 3 bases from J, leaving 20 bases between. The CDR3 protein is CASSSPGGARPTDTQYF. The CDR3 DNA is TGTGCCAGCAGCTCCCCAGGGGGGGCCCGTCCTACAGATACGCAGTATTTT.

This sequence joins TRBV4-3 and TRBJ2-7; D perhaps matches TRBD2 (6 bases). Germline values: CDR1 LGHNA, CDR2 YSLEER. Trimming left V 0 bases short and J 4 bases short, with 13 bases between. CDR3 size: 15 residues. The CDR3, as DNA: TGCGCCAGCAGCCAAGATTTCGCCCTAGCGTACGAGCAGTACTTC. As protein: CASSQDFALAYEQYF.

The chain employs TRBV20-1 and TRBJ1-1; TRBD1 agrees at 7 bases. This CDR3 has 17 residues. Germline V gives CDR1 DFQATT, CDR2 SNEGSKA (reference sequence). Trimming cost V 5 bases and J 0 bases; bases outside gene matches: 15. As DNA, the CDR3 is TGCAGTGCTCCCAAAATTCGGGCAGGGGGGATGAACACTGAAGCTTTCTTT. Translating it yields CSAPKIRAGGMNTEAFF.

The chain combines TRBV12-3 or TRBV12-4 with TRBJ2-1; 15 positions agree with TRBD2. The CDR3 spans 16 residues. V lost 7 bases to trimming and J lost 9 bases; unmatched junction nucleotides: 10. The DNA of the CDR3 is TGTGCCAGCAACCCCGGGACTAGCGGGGGGTTCAGTGAGCAGTTCTTC. It is translated as CASNPGTSGGFSEQFF.

This clonotype was detected ten times or more. This sequence joins TRBV7-2 and TRBJ2-7; tentative D call: TRBD1 (6 bases). CDR1 is SGHTA and CDR2 is FQGNSA in the germline V gene. This CDR3 spans 12 amino acids. V was clipped by 0 bases and J by 7 bases, with 7 bases between them. CDR3 in amino acids: CASSLAQGEQYF. In DNA, the CDR3 is TGTGCCAGCAGCTTAGCGCAGGGGGAGCAGTACTTC.

This clonotype turned up a few times. This sequence joins TRBV9 and TRBJ1-6; possibly TRBD1 for D (5 bases). The length of the CDR3 is 14 residues. CDR1 is SGDLS, CDR2 YYNGEE, per germline. V dropped 5 bases and J dropped 7 bases, with 13 bases sitting between them. The CDR3 is CASSTMTVNSPLHF. Here the CDR3 DNA reads TGTGCCAGCAGTACCATGACAGTAAATTCACCCCTCCACTTT.

This clonotype was picked up a small number of times. The chain is built from TRBV10-3 and TRBJ2-3; 10 bases line up with TRBD2. CDR3 length: 17 amino acids. After removal of 1 base from V and 0 bases from J, the junction contained 4 bases not matched to a gene. Germline V gives CDR1 ENHRY, CDR2 SYGVKD. The CDR3 DNA reads TGTGCCATCAGTGAGTTGGGTAGCGGGAGGAGCACAGATACGCAGTATTTT. Translating gives CAISELGSGRSTDTQYF.

Only a few counts were recorded for this clonotype. V and J are TRBV7-2 and TRBJ2-7; possible D gene TRBD2, 5 bases. V lost 6 bases and J 7 bases, leaving 19 bases between the germline ends. CDR3 length: 14 amino acids. Germline CDR1 and CDR2: SGHTA and FQGNSA. The CDR3 protein is CASRRAGDLGEQYF. The CDR3 nucleotides are TGTGCCAGCAGGCGGGCGGGTGACCTGGGGGAGCAGTACTTC.

This clonotype was seen only a few times. An end of the junction does not agree with germline; a read error may underlie this. The J gene is TRBJ2-6, the V gene TRBV5-1; D assignment may be TRBD1 or TRBD2 (6 bases each). Germline values: CDR1 SGHRS, CDR2 YFSETQ. The CDR3 runs 13 residues. The CDR3 DNA reads TGCGCCAGCGGACTGTCGGGGGCCAACGTCCGGACTTTC. This sequence encodes CASGLSGANVRTF.

This clonotype showed up just a few times. The V call is TRBV9, the J call TRBJ2-5, with 9 bases lining up with TRBD2. Germline CDR1 is SGDLS and CDR2 is YYNGEE. The CDR3 contains 15 residues. V dropped 2 bases and J dropped 11; count of bases not matched to a gene: 13. DNA of the CDR3: TGTGCCAGCAGCGTGGCTAGCGGGGTCGCAGCTGAGCAGTACTTC. It specifies CASSVASGVAAEQYF. Looking up the rest from reference TRBV9 and TRBJ2-5 gives the full variable domain: DSGVTQTPKHLITATGQRVTLRCSPRSGDLSVYWYQQSLDQGLQFLIQYYNGEERAKGNILERFSAQQFPDLHSELNLSSLELGDSALYFCASSVASGVAAEQYFGPGTRLLVL.

V gene TRBV7-2 combines with J gene TRBJ2-7, with 10 bases matching TRBD2. The CDR3 totals 19 residues. CDR1 and CDR2 (germline): SGHTA, FQGNSA. V shed 1 base and J 6 bases; nucleotides not matched to a gene: 18. The CDR3 DNA reads TGTGCCAGCAGCTTAGTTGGTCTAGCGGGAGATGGTAGGGCCTCCGAGCAGTACTTC. Protein product: CASSLVGLAGDGRASEQYF.

The DNA of the CDR3 is TGTGCCAGCAGCTTAGGGTTAAGTAAGGAGGCCCAGTACTTC. Translated, it gives CASSLGLSKEAQYF. The chain employs TRBV7-2 and TRBJ2-5, with a tentative D call TRBD2 (5 bases). The CDR3 totals 14 residues. Germline CDR1 reads SGHTA; CDR2 reads FQGNSA. V shed 1 base and J shed 9 bases, with 15 bases lying between them.

V gene TRBV6-1 combines with J gene TRBJ1-5, with 9 bases that match TRBD1. The CDR3 totals 14 residues. Germline V CDR1 and CDR2: MNHNS, SASEGT. Trimming removed 11 bases from V and 2 bases from J; junction bases left unmatched: 7. The CDR3 sequence: CAGQTGGGNQPQHF. The CDR3 nucleotides are TGTGCCGGTCAGACAGGGGGGGGCAATCAGCCCCAGCATTTT.

J is TRBJ2-5 and V is TRBV5-4, with TRBD1 as a possible D gene (6 bases). The CDR3 length is 14 residues. CDR1 and CDR2 from the germline V gene are SGHNT and YYREEE (reference sequence). V lost 7 bases, J lost 2 bases, and 15 bases lay in between. CDR3 residues: CASARGVLQETQYF. The CDR3 DNA follows: TGTGCCAGCGCCAGGGGAGTCCTTCAAGAGACCCAGTACTTC.

This clonotype has only a few counts. V and J are TRBV9 and TRBJ2-1, with D maybe TRBD1 (6 bases). V was clipped by 1 base and J by 2 bases, with 10 bases between them. The CDR3 contains 15 residues. The germline V gene encodes CDR1 SGDLS and CDR2 YYNGEE. Here the CDR3 reads CASSVQGLAYNEQFF. In DNA form, the CDR3 reads TGTGCCAGCAGCGTACAGGGGTTGGCCTACAATGAGCAGTTCTTC.

V gene TRBV7-9 combines with J gene TRBJ1-5; D unclear. The germline V gene has CDR1 SEHNR and CDR2 FQNEAQ (reference sequence). The CDR3 has 12 amino acids. Trimming cost V 1 base and J 7 bases, with 5 bases left between them. In DNA form, the CDR3 reads TGTGCCAGCAGCTTAGTCGACCAGCCCCAGCATTTT. It encodes CASSLVDQPQHF.

The table lists this clonotype with a few counts. The chain carries TRBV5-6 and TRBJ1-5; D unresolved. Per germline, CDR1 SGHDT and CDR2 YYEEEE. The CDR3 extends over 13 amino acids. V was pared by 1 base and J by 10 bases, with 12 bases between. The CDR3 nucleotides are TGTGCCAGCAGCTTGATGGGTTTTACTCCCCAGCATTTT. Protein sequence: CASSLMGFTPQHF.

This chain joins TRBV11-2 and TRBJ1-1, with D uncertain. V was shortened by 5 bases and J by 10 bases, with 11 bases between the two germline ends. Germline values: CDR1 SGHAT, CDR2 FQNNGV. This CDR3 contains 11 residues. The CDR3 sequence: CASSHSKGAFF. CDR3 coding DNA: TGTGCCAGCAGCCATTCCAAGGGAGCTTTCTTT.

The gene calls are TRBV4-1 and TRBJ2-4, with a weak D call TRBD2 (6 bases). The CDR3 is 18 residues long. The V and J ends lost 1 base and 4 bases respectively, with 20 bases between them. The V gene's germline CDR1 is MGHRA and CDR2 YSYEKL. CDR3 sequence: CASSQATAGTPNKNIQYF. Written as DNA, the CDR3 is TGCGCCAGCAGCCAAGCGACCGCCGGGACTCCCAATAAAAACATTCAGTACTTC.